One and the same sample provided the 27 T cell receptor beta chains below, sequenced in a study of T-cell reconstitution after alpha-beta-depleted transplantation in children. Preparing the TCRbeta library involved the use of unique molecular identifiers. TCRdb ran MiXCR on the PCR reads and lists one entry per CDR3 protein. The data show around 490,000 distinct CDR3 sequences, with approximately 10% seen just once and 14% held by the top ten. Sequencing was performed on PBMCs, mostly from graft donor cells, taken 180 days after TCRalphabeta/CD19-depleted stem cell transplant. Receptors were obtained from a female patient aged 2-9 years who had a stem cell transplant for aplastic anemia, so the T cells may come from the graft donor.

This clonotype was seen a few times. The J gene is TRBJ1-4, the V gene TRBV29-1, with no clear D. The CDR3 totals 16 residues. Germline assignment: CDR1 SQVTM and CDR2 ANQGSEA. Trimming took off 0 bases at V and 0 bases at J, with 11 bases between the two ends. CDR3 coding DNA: TGCAGCGTTGAAGATCCAGCGGGTGCAACTAATGAAAAACTGTTTTTT. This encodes CSVEDPAGATNEKLFF. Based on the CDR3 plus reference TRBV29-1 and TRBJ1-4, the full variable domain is SAVISQKPSRDICQRGTSLTIQCQVDSQVTMMFWYRQQPGQSLTLIATANQGSEATYESGFVIDKFPISRPNLTFSTLTVSNMSPEDSSIYLCSVEDPAGATNEKLFFGSGTQLSVL.

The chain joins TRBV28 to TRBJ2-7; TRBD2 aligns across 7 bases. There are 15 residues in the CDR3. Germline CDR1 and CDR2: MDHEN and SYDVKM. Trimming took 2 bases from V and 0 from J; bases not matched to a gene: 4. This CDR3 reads CASSLGREDSYEQYF. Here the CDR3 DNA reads TGTGCCAGCAGTTTAGGTCGGGAGGACTCCTACGAGCAGTACTTC.

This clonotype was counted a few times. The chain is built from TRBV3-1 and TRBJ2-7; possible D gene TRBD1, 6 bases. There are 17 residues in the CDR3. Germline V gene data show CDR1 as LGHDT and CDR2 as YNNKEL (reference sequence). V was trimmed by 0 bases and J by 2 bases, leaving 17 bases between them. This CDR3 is CASSQDHRTAYTYEQYF. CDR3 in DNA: TGTGCCAGCAGCCAAGATCATAGGACAGCTTACACCTACGAGCAGTACTTC.

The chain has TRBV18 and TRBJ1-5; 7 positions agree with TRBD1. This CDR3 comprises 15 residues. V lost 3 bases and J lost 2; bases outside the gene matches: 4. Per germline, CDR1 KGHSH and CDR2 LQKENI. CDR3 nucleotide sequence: TGTGCCAGCTCACCGGTAGGGGGCCGCAATCAGCCCCAGCATTTT. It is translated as CASSPVGGRNQPQHF.

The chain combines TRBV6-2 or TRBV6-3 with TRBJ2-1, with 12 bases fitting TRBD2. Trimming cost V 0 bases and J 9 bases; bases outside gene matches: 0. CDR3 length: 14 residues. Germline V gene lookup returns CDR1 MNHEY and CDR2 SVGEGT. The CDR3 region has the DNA TGTGCCAGCAGTTACTCGGGACTAGCGGGTGAGCAGTTCTTC. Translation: CASSYSGLAGEQFF.

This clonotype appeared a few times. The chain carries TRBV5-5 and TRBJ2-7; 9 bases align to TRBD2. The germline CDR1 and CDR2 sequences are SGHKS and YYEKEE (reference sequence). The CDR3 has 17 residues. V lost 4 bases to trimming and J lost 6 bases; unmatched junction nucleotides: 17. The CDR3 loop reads CASSPEGGTSCDIEQYV. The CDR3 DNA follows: TGTGCCAGCAGCCCTGAAGGCGGGACTAGCTGCGATATCGAGCAGTACGTC.

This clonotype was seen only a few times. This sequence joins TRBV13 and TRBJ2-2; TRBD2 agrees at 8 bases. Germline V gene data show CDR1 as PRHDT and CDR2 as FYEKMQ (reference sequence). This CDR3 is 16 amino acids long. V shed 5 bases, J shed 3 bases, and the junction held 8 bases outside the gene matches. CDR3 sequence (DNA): TGTGCCAGCAGCCCTCTTCGAGCGGGGGACACCGGGGAGCTGTTTTTT. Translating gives CASSPLRAGDTGELFF.

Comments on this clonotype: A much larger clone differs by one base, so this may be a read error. CDR3 DNA: TGTGCCAGCAGTTCCGGGACAGGGGCGGCTGGGGCCAACGGCCTGACTTTC. Its protein is CASSSGTGAAGANGLTF. V is TRBV12-3 or TRBV12-4 and J is TRBJ2-6, with 10 nucleotides matching TRBD1. The CDR3 loop spans 17 amino acids.

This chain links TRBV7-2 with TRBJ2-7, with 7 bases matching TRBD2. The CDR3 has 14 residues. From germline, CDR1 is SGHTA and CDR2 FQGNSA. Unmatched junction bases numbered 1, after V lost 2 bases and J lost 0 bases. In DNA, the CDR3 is TGTGCCAGCAGCTTAAAGCGGGGCTCCTACGAGCAGTACTTC. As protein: CASSLKRGSYEQYF.

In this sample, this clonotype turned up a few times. The CDR3 DNA reads TGTGCCAGCAGCGTCGGTCTCCTGGACATTCAGTACTTC. Encoded protein: CASSVGLLDIQYF. The V and J genes are TRBV9 and TRBJ2-4; no definite D call. The CDR3 sequence is 13 residues long. V was trimmed by 2 bases and J by 8 bases, leaving 11 bases between them. The V gene's germline CDR1 is SGDLS and CDR2 YYNGEE.

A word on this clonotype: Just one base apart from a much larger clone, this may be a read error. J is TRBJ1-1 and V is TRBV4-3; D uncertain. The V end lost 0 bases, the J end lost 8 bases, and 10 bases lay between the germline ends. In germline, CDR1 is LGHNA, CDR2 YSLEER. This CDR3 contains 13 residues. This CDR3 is CASSQDLASEAFF. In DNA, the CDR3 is TGCGCCAGCAGCCAAGATCTGGCGTCGGAAGCTTTCTTT.

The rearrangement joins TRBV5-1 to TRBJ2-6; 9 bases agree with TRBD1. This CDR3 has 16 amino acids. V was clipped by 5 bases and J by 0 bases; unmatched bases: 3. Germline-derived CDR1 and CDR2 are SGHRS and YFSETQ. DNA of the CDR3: TGCGCCAGCAGAGGGACAGGGAACTCTGGGGCCAACGTCCTGACTTTC. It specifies CASRGTGNSGANVLTF.

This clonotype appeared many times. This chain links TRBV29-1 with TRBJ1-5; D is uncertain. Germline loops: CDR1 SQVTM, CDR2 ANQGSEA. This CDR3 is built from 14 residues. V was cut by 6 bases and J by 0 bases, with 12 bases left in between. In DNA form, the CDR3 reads TGCAGCGTGACGTTCGGAAATAGCAATCAGCCCCAGCATTTT. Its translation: CSVTFGNSNQPQHF.

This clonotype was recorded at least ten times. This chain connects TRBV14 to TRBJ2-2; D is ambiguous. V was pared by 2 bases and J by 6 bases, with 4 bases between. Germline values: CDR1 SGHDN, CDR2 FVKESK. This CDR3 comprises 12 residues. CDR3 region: CASSQWAGELFF. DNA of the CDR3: TGTGCCAGCAGCCAATGGGCCGGGGAGCTGTTTTTT.

CDR3 in DNA: TGTGCCAGCAGTGGGGGGACATCCTACTCCTACGAGCAGTACTTC. This translates into CASSGGTSYSYEQYF. V usage is TRBV27 and J usage is TRBJ2-7; D tentatively fits TRBD1 or TRBD2 (6 bases each). Germline V gives CDR1 MNHEY, CDR2 SMNVEV (reference sequence). The CDR3 covers 15 residues. Trimming removed 5 bases at V and 0 bases at J, with 14 bases between.

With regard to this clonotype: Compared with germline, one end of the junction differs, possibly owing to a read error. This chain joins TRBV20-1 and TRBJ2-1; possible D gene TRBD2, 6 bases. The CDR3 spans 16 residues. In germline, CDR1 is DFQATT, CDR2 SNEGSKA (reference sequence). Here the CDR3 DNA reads TGCTGTGCTAGAGATGGGGGAGGTAGCTCCTACAATGAGCAGTTCTTC. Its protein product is CCARDGGGSSYNEQFF.

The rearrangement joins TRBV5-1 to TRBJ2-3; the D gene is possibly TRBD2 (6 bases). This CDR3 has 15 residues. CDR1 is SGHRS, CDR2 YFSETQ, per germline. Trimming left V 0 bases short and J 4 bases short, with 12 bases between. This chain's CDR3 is CASSLVAGPPDTQYF. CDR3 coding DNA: TGCGCCAGCAGCTTGGTTGCGGGGCCCCCAGATACGCAGTATTTT.

CDR3 region: CASSVPSLRTGGRDNEQFF. The CDR3 DNA sequence: TGTGCCAGCAGTGTCCCCAGTCTACGGACAGGGGGCAGGGACAATGAGCAGTTCTTC. V gene TRBV25-1 combines with J gene TRBJ2-1, with 11 bases aligning to TRBD1. The CDR3 sequence is 19 residues long. CDR1 and CDR2 from the germline V gene are MGHDK and SYGVNS. V gave up 4 bases and J gave up 5 bases; unmatched junction bases: 16.

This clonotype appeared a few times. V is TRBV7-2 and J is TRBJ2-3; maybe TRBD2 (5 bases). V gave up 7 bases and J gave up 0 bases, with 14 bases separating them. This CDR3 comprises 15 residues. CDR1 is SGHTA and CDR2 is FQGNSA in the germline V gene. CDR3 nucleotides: TGTGCCAGCACCCGAGCGGATTTTAGCACAGATACGCAGTATTTT. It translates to CASTRADFSTDTQYF.

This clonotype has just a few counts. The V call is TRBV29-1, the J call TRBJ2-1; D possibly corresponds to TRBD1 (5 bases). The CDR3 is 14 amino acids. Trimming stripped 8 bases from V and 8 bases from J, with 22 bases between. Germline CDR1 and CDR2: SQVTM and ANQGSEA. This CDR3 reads CSWTQGKSYDEQFF. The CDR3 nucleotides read TGCAGCTGGACGCAGGGCAAAAGTTACGATGAGCAGTTCTTC.

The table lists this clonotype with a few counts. The CDR3 coding sequence is TGCGCCAGCAGCCAAGGTTTCGGATGGGAGGAAGAAAAACTGTTTTTT. Translating it yields CASSQGFGWEEEKLFF. This chain connects TRBV4-3 to TRBJ1-4, with no clear D. The CDR3 is 16 residues long. V gave up 1 base and J gave up 8 bases, with 17 bases separating them. Germline assignment: CDR1 LGHNA and CDR2 YSLEER.

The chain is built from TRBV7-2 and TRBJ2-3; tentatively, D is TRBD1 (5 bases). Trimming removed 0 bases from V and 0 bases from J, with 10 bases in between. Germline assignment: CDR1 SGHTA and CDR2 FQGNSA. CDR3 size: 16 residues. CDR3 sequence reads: CASSLAAGWSTDTQYF. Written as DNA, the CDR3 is TGTGCCAGCAGCTTAGCGGCAGGGTGGAGCACAGATACGCAGTATTTT.

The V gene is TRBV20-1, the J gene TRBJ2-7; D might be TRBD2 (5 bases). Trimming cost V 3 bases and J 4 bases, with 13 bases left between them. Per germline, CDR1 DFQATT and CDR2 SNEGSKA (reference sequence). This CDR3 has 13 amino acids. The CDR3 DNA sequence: TGCAGTGCTAGGAGTATTGAGGGTTACGAGCAGTACGTC. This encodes CSARSIEGYEQYV.

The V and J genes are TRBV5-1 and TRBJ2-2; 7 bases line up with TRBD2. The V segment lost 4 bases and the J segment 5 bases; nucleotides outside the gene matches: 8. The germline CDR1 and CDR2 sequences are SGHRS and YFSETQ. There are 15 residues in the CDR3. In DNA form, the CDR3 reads TGCGCCAGCAGCCTTCAGACTAGCTCTACCGGGGAGCTGTTTTTT. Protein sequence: CASSLQTSSTGELFF.

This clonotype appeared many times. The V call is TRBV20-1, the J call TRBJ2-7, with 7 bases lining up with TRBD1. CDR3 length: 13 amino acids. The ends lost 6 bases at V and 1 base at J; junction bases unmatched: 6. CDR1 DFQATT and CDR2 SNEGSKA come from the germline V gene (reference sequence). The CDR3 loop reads CSAIRDSSYEQYF. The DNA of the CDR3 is TGCAGTGCCATCCGGGACAGTTCCTACGAGCAGTACTTC.

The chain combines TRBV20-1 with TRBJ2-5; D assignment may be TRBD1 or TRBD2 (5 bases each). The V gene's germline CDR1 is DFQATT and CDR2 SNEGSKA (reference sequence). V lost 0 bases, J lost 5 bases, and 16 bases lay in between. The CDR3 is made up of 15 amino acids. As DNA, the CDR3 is TGCAGTGCTAGAGATCAGCAGGGAAGGGAGGAGACCCAGTACTTC. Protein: CSARDQQGREETQYF.

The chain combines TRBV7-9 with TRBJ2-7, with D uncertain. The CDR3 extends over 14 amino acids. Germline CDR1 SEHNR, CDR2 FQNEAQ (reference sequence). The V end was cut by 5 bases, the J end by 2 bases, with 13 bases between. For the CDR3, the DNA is TGTGCCAGCAGCGAGCCCTTGGCAGCCTACGAGCAGTACTTC. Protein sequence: CASSEPLAAYEQYF.